The T cell receptor (beta chain) described here comes from a study of blood T cell repertoires in COVID-19. Study overall: Acute and convalescent COVID-19 samples came from the United States, Italy and Spain. T cells, B-cell-depleted T cells, or PBMCs supplied cDNA or gDNA.

CDR1 and CDR2 (germline): GTSNPN, SVGIG (reference sequence). This CDR3 has 12 amino acids. V was trimmed by 1 base and J by 8 bases, leaving 9 bases between them. Measured with immunoSEQ multiplex PCR; TCRdb has only the in-frame clones, and not every one. The sample includes 250,000 to 400,000 clones, roughly 90% seen only once; the top ten take less than 3%. The chain is built from TRBV30 and TRBJ2-1, with D uncertain. The sequenced sample consisted of peripheral blood. This TCR was sampled from a woman in her twenties or thirties with COVID-19, enrolled during active disease. The CDR3 loop reads CAWSGGGDEQFF. The DNA for the CDR3 is TGTGCCTGGAGTGGCGGTGGTGATGAGCAGTTCTTC.